A single sample is the source of the 20 T cell receptor beta chains below, sequenced in a study of OX40 agonist ivuxolimab in advanced cancers. Clones were read by immunoSEQ multiplex PCR, and TCRdb kept only the in-frame ones, dropping some. The sample includes about 71,000 clones, more than 80% of them seen just once. The sequencing used CD4+ or CD8+ T cells sorted from blood, collected in a trial of the OX40 agonist ivuxolimab. The receptors were gathered from an adult with an advanced solid tumor such as melanoma, head and neck, liver or kidney cancer.

The chain combines TRBV5-1 with TRBJ1-2; TRBD1 is a possible D gene (6 bases). V was clipped by 2 bases and J by 11 bases, with 16 bases between them. The CDR3 covers 13 residues. Germline lookup yields CDR1 SGHRS and CDR2 YFSETQ. CDR3 sequence reads: CASSFGFQGQYTF. In nucleotides, the CDR3 is TGCGCCAGCAGCTTCGGGTTCCAGGGGCAATACACCTTC.

The J gene is TRBJ1-2, the V gene TRBV11-2; D possibly corresponds to TRBD1 (5 bases). The CDR3 has 12 amino acids. Germline CDR1 reads SGHAT; CDR2 reads FQNNGV. Trimming cost V 5 bases and J 6 bases, with 10 bases left between them. The CDR3 DNA follows: TGTGCCAGCAGCATACTCAGGGATGGCTACACCTTC. Translation: CASSILRDGYTF.

J is TRBJ1-1 and V is TRBV5-6; D is unclear. V lost 5 bases to trimming and J lost 1 base, with 18 bases between them. Germline assignment: CDR1 SGHDT and CDR2 YYEEEE. The CDR3 is 16 amino acids. The CDR3 loop is CASRTTSGYRNTEAFF. The CDR3, as DNA: TGTGCCAGCAGAACAACTTCGGGGTATCGGAACACTGAAGCTTTCTTT.

The V call is TRBV5-1, the J call TRBJ2-2; no clear D. The CDR3 is made up of 15 amino acids. V dropped 2 bases and J dropped 5 bases, with 13 bases sitting between them. From germline, CDR1 is SGHRS and CDR2 YFSETQ. CDR3 in amino acids: CASSFPPAETGELFF. DNA for the CDR3: TGCGCCAGCAGCTTCCCCCCCGCAGAAACCGGGGAGCTGTTTTTT.

The chain links TRBV7-2 to TRBJ2-3, with 12 bases aligning to TRBD2. With V trimmed by 5 bases and J by 1 base, 13 bases remained unmatched. CDR1 and CDR2 from the germline V gene are SGHTA and FQGNSA. This CDR3 is built from 19 residues. CDR3 sequence (DNA): TGTGCCAGCAGCCCCGTTCGGCTAGCGGGAGGGCTGGGCACAGATACGCAGTATTTT. This codes for CASSPVRLAGGLGTDTQYF.

This clone was counted a single time. CDR3 DNA sequence: TGCGCCAGCAGCTTGGCACAGGGTAAGGGCTACACCTTC. It is translated as CASSLAQGKGYTF. This chain connects TRBV5-1 to TRBJ1-2; possibly TRBD1 for D (6 bases). Germline V CDR1 and CDR2: SGHRS, YFSETQ. This CDR3 region has 13 residues. V dropped 0 bases and J dropped 8 bases, with 11 bases sitting between them.

The genes are TRBV5-5 and TRBJ2-1, with D tentatively TRBD1 (7 bases). Germline V gene lookup returns CDR1 SGHKS and CDR2 YYEKEE (reference sequence). The length of the CDR3 is 14 residues. Trimming left V 10 bases short and J 3 bases short, with 17 bases between. CDR3 amino acids: CASNRGDSYNEQFF. The CDR3 coding sequence is TGTGCCTCAAATAGGGGGGACAGCTACAATGAGCAGTTCTTC.

This sequence joins TRBV28 and TRBJ2-7; no reliable D call. The germline V gene has CDR1 MDHEN and CDR2 SYDVKM. V was shortened by 1 base and J by 2 bases, with 15 bases between the two germline ends. The CDR3 is made up of 16 amino acids. The DNA for the CDR3 is TGTGCCAGCAGTTTATCGCTGCCCAGTGGAGCCTACGAGCAGTACTTC. Amino acid sequence: CASSLSLPSGAYEQYF.

The genes are TRBV7-2 and TRBJ1-5; D is undetermined. The CDR3 is 15 amino acids. V was cut by 2 bases and J by 0 bases, with 8 bases left in between. Germline CDR1 is SGHTA and CDR2 is FQGNSA. The DNA of the CDR3 is TGTGCCAGCAGCTTATACGGCTATAGCAATCAGCCCCAGCATTTT. Encoded protein: CASSLYGYSNQPQHF. Combining the CDR3 with reference TRBV7-2 and TRBJ1-5 gives the whole variable domain GAGVSQSPSNKVTEKGKDVELRCDPISGHTALYWYRQSLGQGLEFLIYFQGNSAPDKSGLPSDRFSAERTGGSVSTLTIQRTQQEDSAVYLCASSLYGYSNQPQHFGDGTRLSIL.

The chain carries TRBV5-1 and TRBJ2-7, with unresolved D. CDR3 length: 12 residues. CDR1 SGHRS and CDR2 YFSETQ come from the germline V gene. V lost 3 bases and J 0 bases, leaving 4 bases between the germline ends. The CDR3 nucleotides read TGCGCCAGCAGCTCAAGCTCCTACGAGCAGTACTTC. Its translation: CASSSSSYEQYF.

V and J are TRBV7-8 and TRBJ1-2; the D is unclear. V was pared by 5 bases and J by 4 bases, with 23 bases between. Germline CDR1 reads SGHVS; CDR2 reads FQNEAQ. The CDR3 contains 17 residues. CDR3 amino acids: CASSAETRQLHFYGYTF. CDR3 in DNA: TGTGCCAGCAGCGCCGAGACGCGGCAGCTACACTTCTATGGCTACACCTTC.

This rearrangement joins TRBV6-5 to TRBJ1-3, with D perhaps TRBD1 (5 bases). Germline V lookup: CDR1 MNHEY, CDR2 SVGAGI. CDR3 length: 13 amino acids. Trimming removed 10 bases from V and 4 bases from J, with 14 bases in between. DNA of the CDR3: TGTGCCACCAGGCAGGGCTTGGGAAACACCATATATTTT. This sequence encodes CATRQGLGNTIYF.

The chain joins TRBV7-2 to TRBJ2-7; a weak D match, TRBD2 (5 bases). This CDR3 spans 13 amino acids. Trimming cost V 1 base and J 4 bases, with 8 bases left between them. Germline V gene lookup returns CDR1 SGHTA and CDR2 FQGNSA. The CDR3 spells CASSLEPGYEQYV. In nucleotides, the CDR3 is TGTGCCAGCAGCTTAGAACCGGGATACGAGCAGTACGTC.

The CDR3 DNA sequence: TGTGCCAGCAGCTTAACCTCCGCCTACGAGCAGTACGTC. It specifies CASSLTSAYEQYV. This chain links TRBV7-8 with TRBJ2-7; D is ambiguous. Germline V lookup: CDR1 SGHVS, CDR2 FQNEAQ. The CDR3 consists of 13 residues. V was shortened by 2 bases and J by 2 bases, with 7 bases between the two germline ends.

In this sample, this clone turned up once. The chain uses TRBV30 and TRBJ1-2, with D hard to call. Trimming stripped 2 bases from V and 4 bases from J, with 11 bases between. This CDR3 is 13 amino acids long. Germline V gene lookup returns CDR1 GTSNPN and CDR2 SVGIG (reference sequence). CDR3 nucleotides: TGTGCCTGGAGTCGAAGCCTCCTCTATGGCTACACCTTC. Amino acids: CAWSRSLLYGYTF.

J is TRBJ1-5 and V is TRBV28, with a weak D call TRBD1 (5 bases). V was shortened by 7 bases and J by 3 bases, with 16 bases between the two germline ends. The CDR3 has 15 residues. CDR1 and CDR2 (germline): MDHEN, SYDVKM. CDR3: CASTLGGVNNQPQHF. The CDR3 nucleotides read TGTGCCAGCACCTTGGGGGGGGTAAACAATCAGCCCCAGCATTTT.

The rearrangement joins TRBV19 to TRBJ1-1, with D maybe TRBD1 (5 bases). V dropped 1 base and J dropped 4 bases, with 16 bases sitting between them. The CDR3 is 16 amino acids. Germline CDR1 and CDR2: LNHDA and SQIVND (reference sequence). In DNA, the CDR3 is TGTGCCAGTAGTATAGGGGCGGGTCTGGGACTCACTGAAGCTTTCTTT. Protein sequence: CASSIGAGLGLTEAFF.

The V call is TRBV28, the J call TRBJ1-2; possibly TRBD1 for D (5 bases). CDR3 length: 13 residues. Germline V lookup: CDR1 MDHEN, CDR2 SYDVKM. Trimming pared 3 bases from V and 7 bases from J, leaving 12 bases between. CDR3 sequence reads: CASSFGGVPGYTF. DNA of the CDR3: TGTGCCAGCAGTTTCGGAGGGGTTCCTGGCTACACCTTC.

This chain uses TRBV18 with TRBJ1-4; D might be TRBD1 (6 bases). The CDR3 covers 15 residues. Germline lookup yields CDR1 KGHSH and CDR2 LQKENI. Trimming shortened V by 3 bases and J by 3 bases, and 11 bases separated the two germline ends. The chain's CDR3 is CASSPLGGPNEKLFF. As DNA, the CDR3 is TGTGCCAGCTCACCTCTCGGGGGCCCTAATGAAAAACTGTTTTTT.

A single count supports this clone. V gene TRBV7-9 combines with J gene TRBJ2-3, with 7 positions matching TRBD2. This CDR3 has 17 residues. Germline V gives CDR1 SEHNR, CDR2 FQNEAQ (reference sequence). V lost 1 base and J lost 3; bases outside the gene matches: 10. CDR3 bases: TGTGCCAGCAGCTTAGGCACTAGCGCCATGGGGACAGATACGCAGTATTTT. This sequence encodes CASSLGTSAMGTDTQYF. The whole variable domain, remainder taken from reference TRBV7-9 and TRBJ2-3, is DTGVSQNPRHKITKRGQNVTFRCDPISEHNRLYWYRQTLGQGPEFLTYFQNEAQLEKSRLLSDRFSAERPKGSFSTLEIQRTEQGDSAMYLCASSLGTSAMGTDTQYFGPGTRLTVL.